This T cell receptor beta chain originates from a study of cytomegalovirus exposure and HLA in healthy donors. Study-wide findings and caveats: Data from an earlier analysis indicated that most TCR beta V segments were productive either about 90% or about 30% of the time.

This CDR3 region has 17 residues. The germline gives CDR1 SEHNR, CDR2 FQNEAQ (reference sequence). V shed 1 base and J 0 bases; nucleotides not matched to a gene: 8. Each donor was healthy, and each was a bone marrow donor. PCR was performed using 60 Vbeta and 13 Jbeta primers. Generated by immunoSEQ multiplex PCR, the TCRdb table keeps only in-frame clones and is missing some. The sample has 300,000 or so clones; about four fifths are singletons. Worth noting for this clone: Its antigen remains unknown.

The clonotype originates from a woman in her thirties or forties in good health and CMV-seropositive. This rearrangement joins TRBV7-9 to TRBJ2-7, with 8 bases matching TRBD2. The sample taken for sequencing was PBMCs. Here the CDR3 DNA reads TGTGCCAGCAGCTTAGTTAGCGGGACGGGAAGCTCCTACGAGCAGTACTTC. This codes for CASSLVSGTGSSYEQYF.